This passage covers 2 T cell receptor beta chains from one sample sequenced in a study of vaccination effects on CD4 cells after COVID-19. Within the ViraFEST assay, antigen-specific CD4+ T cells underwent expansion with viral peptide pools prior to sequencing. Subsequent to less than eleven days of culture, CD4+ T cells were isolated. A positive SARS-CoV-2 PCR test fell between March and December 2020. No antigen is known for these receptors. The protocol was immunoSEQ multiplex PCR, while the TCRdb copy is restricted to in-frame clones and leaves out a portion. Of roughly 24,000 clones listed, less than 85% are singletons. Here the sequenced sample was CD4+ T cells from PBMCs cultured with SARS-CoV-2 spike peptides, taken before COVID-19 vaccination. The origin of the receptors is a human donor who had a prior SARS-CoV-2 infection.

In its sample, this clone was seen once. The chain couples TRBV5-1 to TRBJ2-3; 8 nucleotides match TRBD2. The CDR3 is 15 residues long. The germline V gene has CDR1 SGHRS and CDR2 YFSETQ. The ends lost 4 bases at V and 1 base at J; junction bases unmatched: 5. As DNA, the CDR3 is TGCGCCAGCAGCCCACTTAGCGGGGGCACAGATACGCAGTATTTT. It specifies CASSPLSGGTDTQYF. Full variable domain (remainder filled in from reference TRBV5-1 and TRBJ2-3): KAGVTQTPRYLIKTRGQQVTLSCSPISGHRSVSWYQQTPGQGLQFLFEYFSETQRNKGNFPGRFSGRQFSNSRSEMNVSTLELGDSALYLCASSPLSGGTDTQYFGPGTRLTVL.

The V and J genes are TRBV24-1 and TRBJ2-2; 9 bases align to TRBD2. Germline CDR1 KGHDR, CDR2 SFDVKD. V shed 4 bases, J shed 5 bases, and the junction held 10 bases outside the gene matches. There are 17 residues in the CDR3. The CDR3 nucleotides are TGTGCCACCAGTGACACCGGACTAGCGAGCTCGACCGGGGAGCTGTTTTTT. Amino acids: CATSDTGLASSTGELFF.